The 14 T cell receptor beta chains given below trace back to one sample, sequenced in a study of response to subunit inactivated influenza vaccine. TCRdb redid the calling of the RT-PCR reads with MiXCR, one entry per CDR3 protein. The table lists 400,000 to 550,000 distinct CDR3 sequences, about 25% of them singletons. Specimen: CD4+ T cells sorted from PBMCs, collected 5 days after vaccination. The origin of the receptors is a man in his fifties or sixties who received an inactivated influenza vaccine.

Ten or more counts support this clonotype. The chain combines TRBV5-1 with TRBJ1-1, with unresolved D. The germline V and J ends were trimmed by 1 base and 6 bases, with 16 bases remaining between them. This CDR3 is built from 15 residues. The germline V gene encodes CDR1 SGHRS and CDR2 YFSETQ. CDR3 in amino acids: CASSLQPPEGAEAFF. In DNA form, the CDR3 reads TGCGCCAGCAGCTTGCAACCCCCAGAAGGTGCTGAAGCTTTCTTT.

The CDR3 DNA reads as TGCGCCAGCAGCCCCGCCCTAGCGGGGGGGCTCCACGAGCAGTACTTC. It is translated as CASSPALAGGLHEQYF. This rearrangement joins TRBV4-1 to TRBJ2-7; 12 nucleotides agree with TRBD2. The length of the CDR3 is 16 residues. The germline gives CDR1 MGHRA, CDR2 YSYEKL. The trim removed 4 bases at V and 5 bases at J, leaving 9 bases unmatched.

V and J are TRBV12-3 or TRBV12-4 and TRBJ1-4, with unresolved D. The CDR3 covers 12 residues. The V and J ends lost 5 bases and 7 bases respectively, with 8 bases between them. CDR3 residues: CASSPTFEKLFF. CDR3 coding DNA: TGTGCCAGCAGTCCCACATTTGAAAAACTGTTTTTT.

The V and J genes are TRBV20-1 and TRBJ2-7; TRBD1 might be the D (5 bases). This CDR3 is 14 amino acids long. V lost 3 bases and J lost 4, with 16 bases in between. The germline V gene encodes CDR1 DFQATT and CDR2 SNEGSKA (reference sequence). CDR3 DNA: TGCAGTGCTAGTAAGGGGTCCAGGGATTACGAGCAGTACTTC. Amino acids: CSASKGSRDYEQYF.

This clonotype was counted only a few times. The chain carries TRBV2 and TRBJ1-1; unclear D gene. Trimming took 3 bases from V and 6 from J, leaving 11 bases between them. Germline-derived CDR1 and CDR2 are SNHLY and FYNNEI. The CDR3 covers 13 residues. CDR3 sequence: CASSDSLDAEAFF. The CDR3 DNA follows: TGTGCCAGCAGTGACTCCCTTGACGCTGAAGCTTTCTTT.

The gene calls are TRBV4-2 and TRBJ2-1; no reliable D call. CDR3 length: 13 amino acids. Trimming took off 0 bases at V and 7 bases at J, with 7 bases between the two ends. Germline values: CDR1 LGHNA, CDR2 YNFKEQ. This CDR3 is CASSQDYQNEQFF. The CDR3 DNA reads as TGTGCCAGCAGCCAAGATTACCAGAATGAGCAGTTCTTC.

The CDR3 loop reads CASSSEGLQPDTQYF. The CDR3 nucleotides are TGTGCCAGCAGCTCGGAAGGACTTCAACCAGATACGCAGTATTTT. This chain joins TRBV5-4 and TRBJ2-3; possible D gene TRBD2, 5 bases. V gave up 3 bases and J gave up 4 bases, with 15 bases separating them. Germline values: CDR1 SGHNT, CDR2 YYREEE (reference sequence). The CDR3 totals 15 residues.

This chain uses TRBV7-2 with TRBJ2-7; D is possibly TRBD2 (5 bases). The V end was cut by 0 bases, the J end by 6 bases, with 6 bases between. There are 12 residues in the CDR3. Germline V gives CDR1 SGHTA, CDR2 FQGNSA. DNA of the CDR3: TGTGCCAGCAGCTTAGCCCGGGGCGAGCAGTACTTC. It translates to CASSLARGEQYF.

Points on this clonotype: This may arise from a read error, as a much more abundant clone is one base away. This sequence joins TRBV5-1 and TRBJ2-7; 11 nucleotides align to TRBD2. The J call may not be correct, given that the DNA end is closer to TRBJ2-1. This CDR3 spans 15 amino acids. Per germline, CDR1 SGHRS and CDR2 YFSETQ. Here the CDR3 reads CASSSVAGGPYEQFF. CDR3 in DNA: TGCGCCAGCAGCTCCGTAGCGGGGGGGCCCTACGAGCAGTTCTTC.

This clonotype turned up a few times. The chain uses TRBV12-3 or TRBV12-4 and TRBJ2-1; 9 nucleotides agree with TRBD1. The CDR3 is 15 amino acids. The V and J ends lost 4 bases and 8 bases, in that order; junction bases with no gene match: 9. The CDR3 spells CASSSPGQGSHEQFF. As DNA, the CDR3 is TGTGCCAGCAGTTCTCCGGGACAGGGTTCTCATGAGCAGTTCTTC.

This clonotype was counted between two and nine times. CDR3 bases: TGTGCCATCGGGACATACCTATACGAGCAGTACTTC. Translating it yields CAIGTYLYEQYF. This chain links TRBV10-3 with TRBJ2-7, with a tentative D call TRBD1 (6 bases). V dropped 8 bases and J dropped 4 bases, with 12 bases sitting between them. Germline V gene data show CDR1 as ENHRY and CDR2 as SYGVKD. This CDR3 is built from 12 residues.

This clonotype was recorded a few times. For the CDR3, the DNA is TGCGCCAGCAGCTTCGGGGCGGGGGAGTCCCAGTACTTC. Encoded protein: CASSFGAGESQYF. The V call is TRBV5-1, the J call TRBJ2-5; 7 bases agree with TRBD2. There are 13 residues in the CDR3. V was pared by 2 bases and J by 9 bases, with 7 bases of the junction left unmatched. CDR1 is SGHRS and CDR2 is YFSETQ in the germline V gene.

The chain recombines TRBV7-6 with TRBJ2-6; D unresolved. CDR3 length: 17 residues. Per the germline V gene, CDR1 is SGHVS and CDR2 is FNYEAQ. Trimming shortened V by 2 bases and J by 0 bases, and 11 bases separated the two germline ends. The CDR3 loop is CASSLRPANSGANVLTF. The CDR3 DNA reads TGTGCCAGCAGCTTACGCCCGGCGAACTCTGGGGCCAACGTCCTGACTTTC.

This clonotype appeared a few times. This chain connects TRBV30 to TRBJ2-3, with D possibly being TRBD1 (6 bases). CDR1 and CDR2 (germline): GTSNPN, SVGIG (reference sequence). Trimming pared 1 base from V and 9 bases from J, leaving 8 bases between. The CDR3 is made up of 11 amino acids. The CDR3 spells CAWSGGLTQYF. The CDR3 coding sequence is TGTGCCTGGAGTGGGGGGCTCACGCAGTATTTT. Using reference TRBV30 and TRBJ2-3 for the parts outside the CDR3, the full variable domain is SQTIHQWPATLVQPVGSPLSLECTVEGTSNPNLYWYRQAAGRGLQLLFYSVGIGQISSEVPQNLSASRPQDRQFILSSKKLLLSDSGFYLCAWSGGLTQYFGPGTRLTVL.